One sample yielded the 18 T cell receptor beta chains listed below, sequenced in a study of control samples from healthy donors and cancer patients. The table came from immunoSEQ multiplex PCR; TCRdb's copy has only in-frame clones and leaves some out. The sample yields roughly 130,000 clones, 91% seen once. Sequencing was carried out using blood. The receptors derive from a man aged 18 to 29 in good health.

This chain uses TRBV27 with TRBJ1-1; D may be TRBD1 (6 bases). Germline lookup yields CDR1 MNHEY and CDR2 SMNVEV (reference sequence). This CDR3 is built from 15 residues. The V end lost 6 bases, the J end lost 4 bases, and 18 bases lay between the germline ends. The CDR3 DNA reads TGTGCCAGCAGCCGAAGTTGGGGGCGCGGCACTGAAGCTTTCTTT. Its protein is CASSRSWGRGTEAFF.

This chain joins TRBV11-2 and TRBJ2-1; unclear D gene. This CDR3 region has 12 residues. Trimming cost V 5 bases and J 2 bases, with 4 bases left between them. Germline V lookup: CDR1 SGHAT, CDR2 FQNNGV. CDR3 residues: CASSPAYNEQFF. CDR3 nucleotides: TGTGCCAGCAGCCCCGCCTACAATGAGCAGTTCTTC.

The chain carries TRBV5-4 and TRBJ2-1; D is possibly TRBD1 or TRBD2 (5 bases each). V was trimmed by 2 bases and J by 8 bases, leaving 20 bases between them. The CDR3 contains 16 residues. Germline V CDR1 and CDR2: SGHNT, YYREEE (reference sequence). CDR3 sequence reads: CASSFRGQSTYDEQFF. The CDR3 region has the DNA TGTGCCAGCAGCTTCCGGGGCCAGAGCACTTACGATGAGCAGTTCTTC.

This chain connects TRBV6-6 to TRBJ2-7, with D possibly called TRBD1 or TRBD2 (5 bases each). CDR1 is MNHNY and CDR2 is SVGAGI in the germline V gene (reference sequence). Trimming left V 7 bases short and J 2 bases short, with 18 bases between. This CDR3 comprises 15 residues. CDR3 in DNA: TGTGCCAGCACGGGGACCCTGTCATCAGCCTACGAGCAGTACTTC. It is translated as CASTGTLSSAYEQYF.

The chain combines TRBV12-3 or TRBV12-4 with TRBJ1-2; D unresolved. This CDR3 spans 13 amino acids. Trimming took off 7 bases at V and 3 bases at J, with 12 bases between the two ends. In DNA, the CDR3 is TGTGCCAGCACCCTGAACAGTTACTATGGCTACACCTTC. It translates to CASTLNSYYGYTF.

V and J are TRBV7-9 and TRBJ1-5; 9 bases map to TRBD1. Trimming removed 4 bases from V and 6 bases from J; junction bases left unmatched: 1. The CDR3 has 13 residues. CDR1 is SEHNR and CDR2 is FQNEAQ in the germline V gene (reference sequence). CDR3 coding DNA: TGTGCCAGCAGCTCGACAGGGGGTCAGCCCCAGCATTTT. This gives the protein CASSSTGGQPQHF.

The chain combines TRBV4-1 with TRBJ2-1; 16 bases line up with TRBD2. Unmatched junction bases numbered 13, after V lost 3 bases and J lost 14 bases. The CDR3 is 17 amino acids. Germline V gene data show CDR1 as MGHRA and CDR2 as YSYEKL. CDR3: CASSQRDMGLAGGPKFF. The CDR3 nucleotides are TGCGCCAGCAGCCAGCGAGATATGGGACTAGCGGGGGGGCCTAAGTTCTTC.

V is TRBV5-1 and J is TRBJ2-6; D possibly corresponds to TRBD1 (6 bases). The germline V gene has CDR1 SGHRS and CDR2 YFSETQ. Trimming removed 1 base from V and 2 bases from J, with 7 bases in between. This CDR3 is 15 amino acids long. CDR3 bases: TGCGCCAGCAGCTTGACAGGGACTGGGGCCAACGTCCTGACTTTC. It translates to CASSLTGTGANVLTF.

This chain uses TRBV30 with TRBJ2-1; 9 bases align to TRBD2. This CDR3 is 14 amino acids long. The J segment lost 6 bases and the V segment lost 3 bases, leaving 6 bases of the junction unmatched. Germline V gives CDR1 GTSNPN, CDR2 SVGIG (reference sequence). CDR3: CAWRPGLAFNEQFF. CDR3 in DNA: TGTGCCTGGAGGCCGGGACTAGCCTTCAATGAGCAGTTCTTC.

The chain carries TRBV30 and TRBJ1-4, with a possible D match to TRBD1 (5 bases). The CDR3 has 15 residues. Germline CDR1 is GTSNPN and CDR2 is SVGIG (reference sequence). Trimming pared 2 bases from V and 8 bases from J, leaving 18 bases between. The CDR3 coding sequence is TGTGCCTGGAGTACCTACAGAACAAGGGACGAAAAACTGTTTTTT. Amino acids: CAWSTYRTRDEKLFF.

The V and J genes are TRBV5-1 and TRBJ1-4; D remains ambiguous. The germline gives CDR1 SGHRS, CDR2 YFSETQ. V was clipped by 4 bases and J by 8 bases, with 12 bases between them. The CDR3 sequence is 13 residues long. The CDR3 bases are TGCGCCAGCAGCGGCGGGATAGGGGAAAAACTGTTTTTT. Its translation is CASSGGIGEKLFF.

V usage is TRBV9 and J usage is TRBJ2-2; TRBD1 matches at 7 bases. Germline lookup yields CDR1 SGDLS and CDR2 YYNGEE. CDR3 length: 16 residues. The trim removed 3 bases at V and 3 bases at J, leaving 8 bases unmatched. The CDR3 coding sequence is TGTGCCAGCAGCGAGCGGACAGGAAAGTACACCGGGGAGCTGTTTTTT. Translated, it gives CASSERTGKYTGELFF.

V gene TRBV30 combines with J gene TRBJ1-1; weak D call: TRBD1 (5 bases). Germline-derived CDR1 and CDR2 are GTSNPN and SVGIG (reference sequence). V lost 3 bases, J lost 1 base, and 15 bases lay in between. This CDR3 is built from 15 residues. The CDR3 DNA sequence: TGTGCCTGGAGAGGGGACCGACCAACGAACACTGAAGCTTTCTTT. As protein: CAWRGDRPTNTEAFF. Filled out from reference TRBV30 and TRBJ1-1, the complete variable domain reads SQTIHQWPATLVQPVGSPLSLECTVEGTSNPNLYWYRQAAGRGLQLLFYSVGIGQISSEVPQNLSASRPQDRQFILSSKKLLLSDSGFYLCAWRGDRPTNTEAFFGQGTRLTVV.

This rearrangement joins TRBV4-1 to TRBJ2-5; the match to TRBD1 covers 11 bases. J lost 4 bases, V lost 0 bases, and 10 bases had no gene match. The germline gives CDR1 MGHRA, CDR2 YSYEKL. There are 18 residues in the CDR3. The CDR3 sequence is CASSQETSSGTGGETQYF. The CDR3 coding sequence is TGCGCCAGCAGCCAAGAGACCTCTTCCGGGACAGGGGGAGAGACCCAGTACTTC.

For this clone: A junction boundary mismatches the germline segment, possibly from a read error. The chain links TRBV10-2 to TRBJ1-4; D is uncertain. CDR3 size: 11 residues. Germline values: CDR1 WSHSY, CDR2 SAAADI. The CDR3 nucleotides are TGCGCCAGCAGTGCGAATGGAAAACTGTTTTTT. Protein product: CASSANGKLFF.

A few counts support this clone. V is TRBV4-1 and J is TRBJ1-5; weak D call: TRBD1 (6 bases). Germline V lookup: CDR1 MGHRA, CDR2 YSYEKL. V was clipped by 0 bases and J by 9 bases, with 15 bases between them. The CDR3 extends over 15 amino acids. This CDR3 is CASSQEQSGVRPQHF. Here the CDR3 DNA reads TGCGCCAGCAGCCAAGAACAGTCAGGGGTACGGCCCCAGCATTTT.

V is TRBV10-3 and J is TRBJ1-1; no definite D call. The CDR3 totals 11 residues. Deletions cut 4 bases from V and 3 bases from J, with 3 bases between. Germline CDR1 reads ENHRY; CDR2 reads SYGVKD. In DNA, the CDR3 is TGTGCCATCAGTGCCGACACTGAAGCTTTCTTT. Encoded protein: CAISADTEAFF.

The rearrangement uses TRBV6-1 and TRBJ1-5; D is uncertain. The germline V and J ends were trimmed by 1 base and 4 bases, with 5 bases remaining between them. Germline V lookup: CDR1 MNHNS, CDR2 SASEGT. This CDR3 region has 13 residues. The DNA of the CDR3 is TGTGCCAGCAGTGAAGACGGAAATCAGCCCCAGCATTTT. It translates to CASSEDGNQPQHF.